The 23 T cell receptor beta chains reported below all come from one sample, sequenced in a study of regulatory T cells in long-lasting Graves disease. As to time point: persistent/refractory GD, antithyroid drugs over 5 years with positive TRAb. Preparation of the TCR library used RNA extracted from PBMCs. Combining iRepertoire HTBI primers with Arm-PCR of CDR3 regions, the authors built TCR beta libraries. MiXCR, run by TCRdb on the multiplex PCR reads, gives a single entry per CDR3 protein. Of 300,000 to 350,000 distinct CDR3 sequences listed, around 20% are singletons. The sequences come from peripheral blood mononuclear cells (PBMCs), collected when the disease was refractory, from a patient treated with antithyroid drugs. The receptors originated from a female donor with Graves disease.

There are many counts of this clonotype. V gene TRBV2 combines with J gene TRBJ1-2; possibly TRBD1 for D (6 bases). V lost 5 bases to trimming and J lost 3 bases, with 28 bases between them. This CDR3 contains 19 residues. Germline lookup yields CDR1 SNHLY and CDR2 FYNNEI. The CDR3 sequence is CASSRFGRTDEDPHYGYTF. CDR3 nucleotides: TGTGCCAGCAGTCGCTTCGGGAGGACAGACGAAGACCCACACTATGGCTACACCTTC. Variable domain in full (rest from reference TRBV2 and TRBJ1-2): EPEVTQTPSHQVTQMGQEVILRCVPISNHLYFYWYRQILGQKVEFLVSFYNNEISEKSEIFDDQFSVERPDGSNFTLKIRSTKLEDSAMYFCASSRFGRTDEDPHYGYTFGSGTRLTVV.

This clonotype showed up many times. V and J are TRBV11-2 and TRBJ2-3, with D possibly being TRBD2 (6 bases). This CDR3 has 15 residues. Germline CDR1 and CDR2: SGHAT and FQNNGV. The V gene lost 5 bases and the J gene lost 6 bases, with 18 bases spanning the gap. The CDR3 DNA reads as TGTGCCAGCAGCCCCCGGGGCGGGGACGGGGATACGCAGTATTTT. As protein: CASSPRGGDGDTQYF.

This clonotype was counted at least ten times. This chain uses TRBV30 with TRBJ1-5; 10 nucleotides line up with TRBD1. From germline, CDR1 is GTSNPN and CDR2 SVGIG (reference sequence). CDR3 length: 15 residues. V gave up 3 bases and J gave up 4 bases; unmatched junction bases: 6. CDR3 nucleotide sequence: TGTGCCTGGAGACAACGGGACAGGGGAAATCAGCCCCAGCATTTT. Encoded protein: CAWRQRDRGNQPQHF.

Only a few counts were recorded for this clonotype. The chain carries TRBV6-1 and TRBJ1-5, with TRBD1 as a possible D gene (6 bases). V was trimmed by 4 bases and J by 3 bases, leaving 10 bases between them. The CDR3 spans 14 residues. The germline gives CDR1 MNHNS, CDR2 SASEGT. The DNA for the CDR3 is TGTGCCAGCAGTGTTCAGGGGTACAATCAGCCCCAGCATTTT. This gives the protein CASSVQGYNQPQHF.

The chain employs TRBV7-9 and TRBJ1-1; weak D call: TRBD1 (5 bases). V was pared by 2 bases and J by 1 base, with 11 bases between. Looked up from germline, CDR1 is SEHNR and CDR2 is FQNEAQ (reference sequence). The CDR3 extends over 15 amino acids. The CDR3 protein is CASSLMGGTNTEAFF. For the CDR3, the DNA is TGTGCCAGCAGCTTAATGGGGGGAACGAACACTGAAGCTTTCTTT.

This clonotype was seen more than once but under ten times. The rearrangement uses TRBV12-3 or TRBV12-4 and TRBJ2-7, with 9 bases identical to TRBD2. The CDR3 runs to 15 residues. The ends lost 4 bases at V and 6 bases at J; junction bases unmatched: 10. The CDR3 sequence is CASSSPSGISSEQYF. The CDR3 DNA is TGTGCCAGCAGTTCCCCTAGCGGGATAAGTAGCGAGCAGTACTTC.

With respect to this clonotype: A far larger clone is one base from this, pointing to a likely read error. CDR3 in DNA: TGTGCCAGCTCACCGAGTACTAGCACCCCTTTGAGCGAGCAGTACTTC. Translating gives CASSPSTSTPLSEQYF. The chain carries TRBV3-1 and TRBJ2-7; possible D gene TRBD2, 6 bases. The CDR3 is made up of 16 amino acids. Trimming took 8 bases from V and 6 from J, leaving 26 bases between them. Germline values: CDR1 LGHDT, CDR2 YNNKEL (reference sequence).

The chain combines TRBV9 with TRBJ2-7, with TRBD2 matching over 8 bases. This CDR3 comprises 16 residues. Germline V CDR1 and CDR2: SGDLS, YYNGEE. Trimming cost V 3 bases and J 4 bases; bases outside gene matches: 12. The CDR3 sequence is CASSAAGSSGRYEQYF. The DNA for the CDR3 is TGTGCCAGCAGCGCTGCCGGTTCGAGCGGGAGATACGAGCAGTACTTC.

This clonotype has a handful of counts. The CDR3 here is CASLPLYDSQNTIYF. As DNA, the CDR3 is TGTGCCAGCTTACCCCTCTACGACAGTCAAAACACCATATATTTT. This chain links TRBV18 with TRBJ1-3; TRBD1 might be the D (5 bases). V was clipped by 7 bases and J by 6 bases, with 19 bases between them. This CDR3 has 15 residues. The germline CDR1 and CDR2 sequences are KGHSH and LQKENI.

CDR3 residues: CSARSIEQHF. CDR3 sequence (DNA): TGCAGTGCTAGATCCATTGAACAGCATTTT. The chain couples TRBV20-1 to TRBJ1-5; D gene unclear. V gave up 2 bases and J gave up 13 bases, with 9 bases separating them. Germline V lookup: CDR1 DFQATT, CDR2 SNEGSKA (reference sequence). This CDR3 spans 10 amino acids.

In regard to this clonotype: This could be a read error, since a much larger clone is one nucleotide away. The rearrangement uses TRBV5-1 and TRBJ1-1; D remains ambiguous. The CDR3 covers 14 residues. Germline CDR1 is SGHRS and CDR2 is YFSETQ. The CDR3: CASSLDLMNTGAFF. The CDR3 region has the DNA TGCGCCAGCAGCTTGGACCTCATGAACACTGGAGCTTTCTTT.

The rearrangement joins TRBV6-2 or TRBV6-3 to TRBJ2-2; the D is unclear. This CDR3 spans 13 amino acids. Trimming removed 3 bases at V and 2 bases at J, with 4 bases between. Germline V lookup: CDR1 MNHEY, CDR2 SVGEGT. CDR3 sequence (DNA): TGTGCCAGCAGTTATGACAACACCGGGGAGCTGTTTTTT. Its translation: CASSYDNTGELFF.

At least ten counts were recorded for this clonotype. The chain links TRBV7-9 to TRBJ2-7; 9 nucleotides match TRBD1. J lost 6 bases, V lost 4 bases, and 7 bases had no gene match. The germline V gene has CDR1 SEHNR and CDR2 FQNEAQ (reference sequence). CDR3 length: 14 amino acids. The CDR3 spells CASSSTGGTTEQYF. CDR3 nucleotide sequence: TGTGCCAGCAGCTCGACAGGGGGGACTACCGAGCAGTACTTC.

In regard to this clonotype: The junction departs from germline at one end; a sequencing error may be responsible. The chain uses TRBV7-9 and TRBJ1-1; a weak D match, TRBD1 (6 bases). The CDR3 length is 15 residues. CDR1 and CDR2 from the germline V gene are SEHNR and FQNEAQ (reference sequence). For the CDR3, the DNA is TGTGCCAGCGGCTTAGCCCAGGGGATGAGACCTGAAGCTTTCTTT. Protein: CASGLAQGMRPEAFF.

This clonotype showed up many times. This rearrangement joins TRBV28 to TRBJ1-5; D remains unclear. The CDR3 runs to 18 residues. Trimming pared 6 bases from V and 6 bases from J, leaving 27 bases between. Germline values: CDR1 MDHEN, CDR2 SYDVKM. The CDR3 DNA follows: TGTGCCAGCAGCTCGATCTGGGTCCGGGAAGGAAAGAGTCAGCCCCAGCATTTT. Translated: CASSSIWVREGKSQPQHF.

CDR3: CASSFSNPTEAFF. The CDR3, as DNA: TGTGCCAGCAGCTTTTCCAATCCCACTGAAGCTTTCTTT. The rearrangement links TRBV7-9 to TRBJ1-1; no firm D call. CDR1 is SEHNR and CDR2 is FQNEAQ in the germline V gene (reference sequence). The CDR3 spans 13 residues. V dropped 3 bases and J dropped 4 bases, with 9 bases sitting between them.

The V gene is TRBV24-1, the J gene TRBJ2-2; D remains unclear. This CDR3 is 13 amino acids long. Germline lookup yields CDR1 KGHDR and CDR2 SFDVKD. The ends were cut back, 10 bases at V and 6 bases at J, with 14 bases in the middle. CDR3: CATGGGNPGELFF. The CDR3 DNA reads TGTGCCACGGGCGGTGGAAATCCCGGGGAGCTGTTTTTT.

The table lists this clonotype with a few counts. V usage is TRBV19 and J usage is TRBJ1-1; D ambiguous. Looked up from germline, CDR1 is LNHDA and CDR2 is SQIVND (reference sequence). The CDR3 spans 13 residues. The V end was cut by 0 bases, the J end by 4 bases, with 6 bases between. The CDR3 is CASSIELFTEAFF. Here the CDR3 DNA reads TGTGCCAGTAGTATAGAGCTTTTCACTGAAGCTTTCTTT.

This clonotype was counted only a few times. The chain joins TRBV7-9 to TRBJ1-1; D remains ambiguous. Germline V gene lookup returns CDR1 SEHNR and CDR2 FQNEAQ (reference sequence). The CDR3 is made up of 14 amino acids. Trimming took 1 base from V and 2 from J, leaving 8 bases between them. The CDR3: CASSLVRSNTEAFF. DNA of the CDR3: TGTGCCAGCAGCTTAGTACGGTCTAACACTGAAGCTTTCTTT.

The rearrangement links TRBV7-2 to TRBJ1-3, with TRBD1 matching over 11 bases. The CDR3 covers 17 residues. Germline V gene lookup returns CDR1 SGHTA and CDR2 FQGNSA. Unmatched junction bases numbered 12, after V lost 4 bases and J lost 7 bases. CDR3 bases: TGTACCAGCAGCTCAATAACTCCCGGGACAGGGGGGAACACCATATATTTT. This gives the protein CTSSSITPGTGGNTIYF.

Regarding this clonotype: With a much larger clone just one base away, this may be a read error. The chain uses TRBV27 and TRBJ1-2; unclear D gene. CDR3 length equals 13 residues. Germline loops: CDR1 MNHEY, CDR2 SMNVEV (reference sequence). V gave up 3 bases and J gave up 3 bases, with 8 bases separating them. The CDR3 DNA follows: TGTGCCAGCAGTTTTGGAGGGCACTATGGCTACACCTTC. It translates to CASSFGGHYGYTF.

This rearrangement joins TRBV7-9 to TRBJ1-1; D gene unclear. CDR1 SEHNR and CDR2 FQNEAQ come from the germline V gene (reference sequence). V dropped 2 bases and J dropped 6 bases, with 7 bases sitting between them. This CDR3 region has 12 residues. The CDR3 here is CASSLPGSEAFF. CDR3 nucleotide sequence: TGTGCCAGCAGCTTACCAGGTTCTGAAGCTTTCTTT.

The chain links TRBV30 to TRBJ1-1, with 10 nucleotides matching TRBD1. With V trimmed by 2 bases and J by 5 bases, 5 bases remained unmatched. The CDR3 has 14 residues. Germline V lookup: CDR1 GTSNPN, CDR2 SVGIG (reference sequence). The CDR3: CAWSRQGAGTEAFF. The CDR3 coding sequence is TGTGCCTGGAGTCGACAGGGGGCTGGGACTGAAGCTTTCTTT. The whole variable domain, remainder taken from reference TRBV30 and TRBJ1-1, is SQTIHQWPATLVQPVGSPLSLECTVEGTSNPNLYWYRQAAGRGLQLLFYSVGIGQISSEVPQNLSASRPQDRQFILSSKKLLLSDSGFYLCAWSRQGAGTEAFFGQGTRLTVV.